The 22 T cell receptor beta chains given below trace back to one sample, sequenced in a study of T cells after yellow fever vaccination. MiXCR, applied by TCRdb to the 5' RACE reads, yields one record per CDR3 protein. The sample includes 99,000 or so distinct CDR3 sequences, less than 6% of them seen just once. Sequenced material: CD8+ T cells sorted from PBMCs, taken 10 days after the yellow fever booster vaccination. Receptors originate from a man between 18 and 35 years old who received the YFV17D yellow fever vaccine.

The chain carries TRBV7-9 and TRBJ1-2; 7 nucleotides align to TRBD1. The CDR3 consists of 13 residues. Trimming removed 1 base from V and 8 bases from J; junction bases left unmatched: 4. Looked up from germline, CDR1 is SEHNR and CDR2 is FQNEAQ (reference sequence). The CDR3 region is CASSLDDRDGYTF. For the CDR3, the DNA is TGTGCCAGCAGCTTAGATGACAGGGACGGCTACACCTTC.

The V gene is TRBV4-1, the J gene TRBJ2-5, with D possibly being TRBD1 or TRBD2 (5 bases each). The CDR3 sequence is 16 residues long. Germline CDR1 is MGHRA and CDR2 is YSYEKL. V lost 0 bases, J lost 4 bases, and 15 bases lay in between. CDR3 region: CASSQDSGADGETQYF. DNA of the CDR3: TGCGCCAGCAGCCAAGATTCCGGGGCCGACGGAGAGACCCAGTACTTC.

The J gene is TRBJ2-3, the V gene TRBV7-9; a possible D gene is TRBD1 (6 bases). The CDR3 sequence is 16 residues long. Germline V CDR1 and CDR2: SEHNR, FQNEAQ (reference sequence). Trimming removed 1 base from V and 1 base from J, with 12 bases in between. As DNA, the CDR3 is TGTGCCAGCAGCTTAGTTCTGGCAGGGGGCACAGATACGCAGTATTTT. It specifies CASSLVLAGGTDTQYF.

This clonotype has only a few counts. The chain links TRBV25-1 to TRBJ1-2, with D maybe TRBD1 (6 bases). V lost 1 base to trimming and J lost 7 bases, with 13 bases between them. This CDR3 has 14 amino acids. Germline CDR1 and CDR2: MGHDK and SYGVNS. The CDR3 DNA reads as TGTGCCAGCAGTGAATTTGACAGGATAAGTGGCTACACCTTC. Translation gives CASSEFDRISGYTF.

This clonotype was seen a few times. The chain joins TRBV7-9 to TRBJ2-1, with TRBD2 as a possible D gene (6 bases). The V end was cut by 6 bases, the J end by 3 bases, with 21 bases between. Looked up from germline, CDR1 is SEHNR and CDR2 is FQNEAQ (reference sequence). The CDR3 is made up of 17 amino acids. For the CDR3, the DNA is TGTGCCAGCAGGGGGGAGGAGGTAACCCCATTCTACAATGAGCAGTTCTTC. Translating it yields CASRGEEVTPFYNEQFF.

This clonotype was recorded a few times. The rearrangement links TRBV4-2 to TRBJ2-7; no firm D call. V was pared by 0 bases and J by 2 bases, with 5 bases between. The CDR3 has 13 residues. Germline V CDR1 and CDR2: LGHNA, YNFKEQ. The CDR3 DNA sequence: TGTGCCAGCAGCCAAGAGTATCCCTACGAGCAGTACTTC. Translation: CASSQEYPYEQYF.

This clonotype was seen ten or more times. The chain recombines TRBV5-1 with TRBJ1-1; D ambiguous. V lost 3 bases and J lost 5, with 17 bases in between. CDR1 is SGHRS and CDR2 is YFSETQ in the germline V gene. CDR3 size: 15 residues. In nucleotides, the CDR3 is TGCGCCAGCAGCTCGGGAGAGGGCATGGGGACTGAAGCTTTCTTT. The encoded protein is CASSSGEGMGTEAFF.

In its sample, this clonotype was seen a few times. CDR3 DNA sequence: TGTGCCACCGAGCGGGGGGGCGTTCGGGGAGATACGCAGTATTTT. Its translation: CATERGGVRGDTQYF. This chain connects TRBV27 to TRBJ2-3; 10 bases line up with TRBD2. Germline V gene lookup returns CDR1 MNHEY and CDR2 SMNVEV (reference sequence). This CDR3 is built from 15 residues. V trimming: 10 bases; J trimming: 5 bases; junction bases outside the gene matches: 12.

V usage is TRBV19 and J usage is TRBJ2-3; D ambiguous. The V and J ends lost 0 bases and 2 bases respectively, with 24 bases between them. The CDR3 spans 20 residues. CDR1 and CDR2 from the germline V gene are LNHDA and SQIVND (reference sequence). CDR3 sequence reads: CASSIDFDRVLAPDTDTQYF. The CDR3 coding sequence is TGTGCCAGTAGTATAGATTTTGATCGGGTCTTAGCTCCCGACACAGATACGCAGTATTTT.

This clonotype was seen a handful of times. This sequence joins TRBV10-3 and TRBJ1-1; weak D call: TRBD1 (5 bases). The V end lost 0 bases, the J end lost 5 bases, and 13 bases lay between the germline ends. Germline V gene sequence: CDR1 ENHRY, CDR2 SYGVKD. The CDR3 extends over 15 amino acids. CDR3 sequence (DNA): TGTGCCATCAGTGAGTCGAACCAGGCAGGGACTGAAGCTTTCTTT. Its translation: CAISESNQAGTEAFF.

This clonotype has more than one count but fewer than ten. The V and J genes are TRBV18 and TRBJ2-5; TRBD1 might be the D (5 bases). CDR1 KGHSH and CDR2 LQKENI come from the germline V gene. This CDR3 spans 16 amino acids. Trimming cost V 2 bases and J 2 bases, with 15 bases left between them. The chain's CDR3 is CASSPSSSQDQETQYF. The DNA for the CDR3 is TGTGCCAGCTCACCATCCTCCTCACAGGATCAAGAGACCCAGTACTTC.

In its sample, this clonotype was seen many times. V and J are TRBV4-1 and TRBJ2-3; no firm D call. The germline CDR1 and CDR2 sequences are MGHRA and YSYEKL. Trimming cost V 2 bases and J 4 bases, with 10 bases left between them. There are 14 residues in the CDR3. DNA of the CDR3: TGCGCCAGCAGCCAAAAGCCCCCTGCAGATACGCAGTATTTT. Encoded protein: CASSQKPPADTQYF.

This clonotype was seen more than once but under ten times. CDR3 DNA: TGTGCCAGCAGCTTAGCTGGGACAGAGCCCTACGAGCAGTACTTC. It is translated as CASSLAGTEPYEQYF. The chain joins TRBV7-3 to TRBJ2-7; 7 nucleotides agree with TRBD1. After removal of 2 bases from V and 2 bases from J, the junction contained 6 bases not matched to a gene. The germline V gene encodes CDR1 SGHTA and CDR2 FQGTGA. The CDR3 consists of 15 residues.

A few counts support this clonotype. The chain joins TRBV5-4 to TRBJ2-2; D not resolved. V lost 3 bases and J lost 9, with 12 bases in between. The CDR3 covers 13 residues. In germline, CDR1 is SGHNT, CDR2 YYREEE (reference sequence). In DNA form, the CDR3 reads TGTGCCAGCAGCTCGGTCCTTCGTAGGGAGCTGTTTTTT. As protein: CASSSVLRRELFF.

This clonotype was counted only a few times. The CDR3 DNA reads as TGTGCCAGCAGCAATAGGGGTGCGCAGGGTTCGGGCACAGATACGCAGTATTTT. Translation: CASSNRGAQGSGTDTQYF. The chain has TRBV21-1 and TRBJ2-3; the table's TRBD1 call for D was not verified on the DNA. TRBV21-1 is noted as a pseudogene. CDR3 length: 18 amino acids.

This rearrangement joins TRBV6-2 or TRBV6-3 to TRBJ1-1, with a possible D match to TRBD1 (5 bases). Germline lookup yields CDR1 MNHEY and CDR2 SVGEGT. The CDR3 contains 15 residues. V dropped 2 bases and J dropped 0 bases, with 10 bases sitting between them. The CDR3 sequence: CASSYRDGMNTEAFF. CDR3 DNA: TGTGCCAGCAGTTACAGGGACGGTATGAACACTGAAGCTTTCTTT.

This clonotype was seen repeatedly, ten times or more. V usage is TRBV7-2 and J usage is TRBJ2-2; TRBD1 aligns across 10 bases. V lost 1 base and J lost 8; bases outside the gene matches: 10. The CDR3 sequence is 17 residues long. Looked up from germline, CDR1 is SGHTA and CDR2 is FQGNSA. The CDR3 DNA follows: TGTGCCAGCAGCTTAGTCGGTCTCGGACAGGGGGTAGGGGAGCTGTTTTTT. This sequence encodes CASSLVGLGQGVGELFF.

The rearrangement uses TRBV7-9 and TRBJ2-5; D uncertain. Germline V CDR1 and CDR2: SEHNR, FQNEAQ (reference sequence). The CDR3 consists of 14 residues. The V and J ends lost 2 bases and 2 bases respectively, with 9 bases between them. DNA of the CDR3: TGTGCCAGCAGCTTACTAGGAGCTCAAGAGACCCAGTACTTC. Translated: CASSLLGAQETQYF. Full variable domain (missing parts from reference TRBV7-9 and TRBJ2-5): DTGVSQNPRHKITKRGQNVTFRCDPISEHNRLYWYRQTLGQGPEFLTYFQNEAQLEKSRLLSDRFSAERPKGSFSTLEIQRTEQGDSAMYLCASSLLGAQETQYFGPGTRLLVL.

The chain joins TRBV19 to TRBJ1-1, with no clear D. Per germline, CDR1 LNHDA and CDR2 SQIVND (reference sequence). The CDR3 extends over 12 amino acids. Trimming removed 8 bases from V and 7 bases from J, with 14 bases in between. The CDR3 reads CASPTVWREAFF. As DNA, the CDR3 is TGTGCCAGTCCTACGGTGTGGCGTGAAGCTTTCTTT.

The gene calls are TRBV11-2 and TRBJ2-5; TRBD2 aligns across 9 bases. Germline V gene sequence: CDR1 SGHAT, CDR2 FQNNGV. V shed 3 bases, J shed 2 bases, and the junction held 4 bases outside the gene matches. The CDR3 runs to 15 residues. The CDR3 DNA sequence: TGTGCCAGCAGCTTCAGCGGGGGGTTTCAAGAGACCCAGTACTTC. Translation gives CASSFSGGFQETQYF.

The chain has TRBV7-9 and TRBJ1-4; a possible D gene is TRBD1 (5 bases). CDR1 SEHNR and CDR2 FQNEAQ come from the germline V gene (reference sequence). The germline V and J ends were trimmed by 5 bases and 7 bases, with 14 bases remaining between them. This CDR3 is built from 14 residues. The CDR3 spells CASSLAGGLEKLFF. CDR3 coding DNA: TGTGCCAGCAGCCTCGCCGGGGGTCTTGAAAAACTGTTTTTT. Based on the CDR3 plus reference TRBV7-9 and TRBJ1-4, the full variable domain is DTGVSQNPRHKITKRGQNVTFRCDPISEHNRLYWYRQTLGQGPEFLTYFQNEAQLEKSRLLSDRFSAERPKGSFSTLEIQRTEQGDSAMYLCASSLAGGLEKLFFGSGTQLSVL.

The V call is TRBV28, the J call TRBJ2-1, with 11 nucleotides matching TRBD2. This CDR3 has 16 residues. The germline V gene has CDR1 MDHEN and CDR2 SYDVKM. V lost 5 bases to trimming and J lost 9 bases; unmatched junction nucleotides: 12. This CDR3 reads CASSQLTSGARGEQFF. CDR3 DNA sequence: TGTGCCAGCAGTCAGCTGACTAGCGGGGCCCGCGGTGAGCAGTTCTTC.